A selection of T cell receptor beta chains follows, all from one sample in a study of response to subunit inactivated influenza vaccine. TCRdb re-called the RT-PCR reads with MiXCR, one entry per CDR3 protein. The sample carries a few hundred thousand distinct CDR3 sequences, about 11% recorded once. The sample was also linked to a second study, of T cells expressing NK-cell markers.

Sequencing was performed on PBMCs from blood, taken on the day of vaccination. Receptors originate from a man in his forties or fifties who received an inactivated influenza vaccine. Each CDR3 is given with its conserved first and last residue. Fields, in order: V gene, D gene, clone size, J gene, CDR3 DNA, CDR3 protein. A D gene is named only where the DNA matches it firmly. Size values are once, few and many counts, or a class for expanded clones, and some rows have none.

V: TRBV6-2/TRBV6-3
D: TRBD2
size: .
J: TRBJ2-3
DNA: TGTGCCAGCAGTTACTCAGGGGCTAGCGGGAGTATCAGGTATACGCAGTATTTT
CDR3: CASSYSGASGSIRYTQYF

V: TRBV3-1
D: TRBD2
size: few
J: TRBJ2-3
DNA: TGTGCCAGCAGCCAGCTAGCGGGAGGGCCTGTAGATACGCAGTATTTT
CDR3: CASSQLAGGPVDTQYF

V: TRBV9
D: .
size: few
J: TRBJ2-1
DNA: TGTGCCAGCAGCGTAGCGGGGGCGGGATTGTTCTTC
CDR3: CASSVAGAGLFF

V: TRBV27
D: TRBD1
size: few
J: TRBJ2-5
DNA: TGTGCCAGCAGGCTACTAGGGACAGATCAAGAGACCCAGTACTTC
CDR3: CASRLLGTDQETQYF

V: TRBV7-8
D: TRBD1
size: .
J: TRBJ2-1
DNA: TGTGCCAGCAGCCTAAAACAGGGGTTTGAAAATGAGCAGTTCTTC
CDR3: CASSLKQGFENEQFF

V: TRBV4-3
D: .
size: few
J: TRBJ2-3
DNA: TGCGCCAGCAGCCAAGAAATAATTGAGTTCCGAAATACGCAGTATTTT
CDR3: CASSQEIIEFRNTQYF

V: TRBV20-1
D: .
size: many
J: TRBJ2-1
DNA: TGCAGTGCTAGAGATACGGAAATGAGCTCCTACAATGAGCAGTTCTTC
CDR3: CSARDTEMSSYNEQFF

V: TRBV3-1
D: .
size: few
J: TRBJ1-2
DNA: TGTGCCAGCAGCCAAGTGGATAGGTCCGGGGGTGGCTACACCTTC
CDR3: CASSQVDRSGGGYTF

V: TRBV12-3/TRBV12-4
D: .
size: few
J: TRBJ2-7
DNA: TGTGCCAGCAGTTTAGCGCTGAGACAGGTGATCGACGAGCAGTACTTC
CDR3: CASSLALRQVIDEQYF

V: TRBV7-9
D: .
size: few
J: TRBJ2-5
DNA: TGTGCCAGCACACTTGCCCCTCAAGAGACCCAGTACTTC
CDR3: CASTLAPQETQYF

V: TRBV28
D: .
size: few
J: TRBJ2-1
DNA: TGTGCCAGCACACTATACAGCACCAATGAGCAGTTCTTC
CDR3: CASTLYSTNEQFF

V: TRBV5-1
D: TRBD1
size: few
J: TRBJ1-4
DNA: TGCGCCAGCAGCTTGGCGAAGGGACAGGGAAATTTTGAAAAACTGTTTTTT
CDR3: CASSLAKGQGNFEKLFF

V: TRBV11-2
D: .
size: .
J: TRBJ2-2
DNA: TGTGCCAGCAGTCCTCGGAGGGATTATGCCGGGGAGCTGTTTTTT
CDR3: CASSPRRDYAGELFF

V: TRBV20-1
D: .
size: few
J: TRBJ2-7
DNA: TGCAGTGCTAGACGCCGGGTTGTAGGCGAGCAGTACTTC
CDR3: CSARRRVVGEQYF

V: TRBV2
D: TRBD2
size: few
J: TRBJ2-5
DNA: TGTGCCAGCAGTGAACTAAGACTAGCGTCAGAGACCCAGTACTTC
CDR3: CASSELRLASETQYF

V: TRBV5-1
D: .
size: few
J: TRBJ2-1
DNA: TGCGCCAGCAGCATGGGTTCCGACTCCTACAATGAGCAGTTCTTC
CDR3: CASSMGSDSYNEQFF

V: TRBV10-3
D: TRBD2
size: .
J: TRBJ2-7
DNA: TGTGCCATCATGCGGGAGCGCTCCTACGAGCAGTACTTC
CDR3: CAIMRERSYEQYF

V: TRBV12-3/TRBV12-4
D: .
size: few
J: TRBJ1-1
DNA: TGTGCCAGCAGTTTGAGTTTTAGCACTGAAGCTTTCTTT
CDR3: CASSLSFSTEAFF

V: TRBV12-3/TRBV12-4
D: .
size: many
J: TRBJ2-2
DNA: TGTGCCAGCAGTTTCCACCCCCGGCCGAACACCGGGGAGCTGTTTTTT
CDR3: CASSFHPRPNTGELFF

V: TRBV20-1
D: TRBD2
size: .
J: TRBJ2-7
DNA: TGCAGTGCAGCAGGGACTAGCGGCTCCTACGAGCAGTACTTC
CDR3: CSAAGTSGSYEQYF

V: TRBV5-1
D: TRBD2
size: .
J: TRBJ2-7
DNA: TGCGCCAGCAGTCCCGGGACTAGCGGAACCTTACACTACGAGCAGTACTTC
CDR3: CASSPGTSGTLHYEQYF

V: TRBV6-5
D: TRBD1
size: .
J: TRBJ1-3
DNA: TGTGCCAGCAGTTACGCCCAGGGGGCTGGAAACACCATATATTTT
CDR3: CASSYAQGAGNTIYF

V: TRBV12-3/TRBV12-4
D: TRBD1
size: few
J: TRBJ1-6
DNA: TGTGCCAGCGTGATAACAGGGGTGGATTCACCCCTCCACTTT
CDR3: CASVITGVDSPLHF

V: TRBV20-1
D: .
size: .
J: TRBJ2-5
DNA: TGCAGTGCTAGAGGTCCCCTACAAGAGACCCAGTACTTC
CDR3: CSARGPLQETQYF

V: TRBV20-1
D: TRBD1
size: few
J: TRBJ1-1
DNA: TGCAGTGCTAGGGCAGGTGGGACAGGCACTGAAGCTTTCTTT
CDR3: CSARAGGTGTEAFF

V: TRBV28
D: .
size: .
J: TRBJ1-4
DNA: TGTGCCAGCACCGATAGAGGAAAGAATGAAAAACTGTTTTTT
CDR3: CASTDRGKNEKLFF

V: TRBV19
D: .
size: few
J: TRBJ2-3
DNA: TGTGCCAGTAGGACGGGTGGGAGCACAGATACGCAGTATTTT
CDR3: CASRTGGSTDTQYF

V: TRBV6-1
D: TRBD2
size: many
J: TRBJ2-2
DNA: TGTGCCAGCAGTCTGGTTGGGGGGGGGACCGGGGAGCTGTTTTTT
CDR3: CASSLVGGGTGELFF

V: TRBV7-2
D: .
size: few
J: TRBJ2-7
DNA: TGTGCCAGCAGCTTAAACAGGGAACACGAGCAGTACTTC
CDR3: CASSLNREHEQYF

V: TRBV7-2
D: .
size: .
J: TRBJ2-7
DNA: TGTGCCAGCAGCCCCACGGGACATTCCTACGAGCAGTACTTC
CDR3: CASSPTGHSYEQYF

V: TRBV5-1
D: .
size: few
J: TRBJ2-2
DNA: TGCGCCAGCAGCAAAAATAGCGGAGACCCGAACACCGGGGAGCTGTTTTTT
CDR3: CASSKNSGDPNTGELFF

V: TRBV6-2/TRBV6-3
D: TRBD2
size: .
J: TRBJ2-1
DNA: TGTGCCAGCAGTCCCCGCGGGGGGAGCACGTTCAATGAGCAGTTCTTC
CDR3: CASSPRGGSTFNEQFF

V: TRBV28
D: .
size: many
J: TRBJ2-7
DNA: TGTGCCAGCAGTGGGACGGGAAGCTCCTACGAGCAGTACTTC
CDR3: CASSGTGSSYEQYF

V: TRBV20-1
D: .
size: few
J: TRBJ2-7
DNA: TGCAGTGCTAGTGGGGCGCCAAGAAAAGACCACGAGCAGTACTTC
CDR3: CSASGAPRKDHEQYF

V: TRBV28
D: TRBD1
size: few
J: TRBJ2-7
DNA: TGTGCCAGCCAGGGACAGACCTACGAGCAGTACTTC
CDR3: CASQGQTYEQYF

V: TRBV5-1
D: .
size: .
J: TRBJ2-4
DNA: TGCGCCAGCAGCTCGCAATCGGACATTCAGTACTTC
CDR3: CASSSQSDIQYF

V: TRBV9
D: TRBD2
size: .
J: TRBJ2-3
DNA: TGTGCCAGCAGCGTAGTGGCGGGAGGGATAGATACGCAGTATTTT
CDR3: CASSVVAGGIDTQYF

V: TRBV9
D: .
size: .
J: TRBJ2-7
DNA: TGTGCCAGCAGTGTCGGGGACGCCTACGAGCAGTACTTC
CDR3: CASSVGDAYEQYF

V: TRBV15
D: .
size: .
J: TRBJ1-4
DNA: TGTGCCACCAGCAGAGACGGACAGCCAAATGAAAAACTGTTTTTT
CDR3: CATSRDGQPNEKLFF

V: TRBV7-9
D: .
size: many
J: TRBJ2-3
DNA: TGTGCCAGCAGCCCCCCCCTGCCGGGCTCGACAGATACGCAGTATTTT
CDR3: CASSPPLPGSTDTQYF

V: TRBV10-3
D: TRBD1
size: .
J: TRBJ1-1
DNA: TGTGCCATCACGGACAGGGAATTGGGTGAAGCTTTCTTT
CDR3: CAITDRELGEAFF

V: TRBV30
D: .
size: .
J: TRBJ2-1
DNA: TGTGCCTGGAGTGTAGTAACTGCTAGGAATGAGCAGTTCTTC
CDR3: CAWSVVTARNEQFF

V: TRBV7-9
D: .
size: .
J: TRBJ2-2
DNA: TGTGCCAGCAGCTTATCAAGCCGCCCCACCGGGGAGCTGTTTTTT
CDR3: CASSLSSRPTGELFF

V: TRBV4-3
D: .
size: .
J: TRBJ2-7
DNA: TGCGCCAGCAGCCAAGGGTGGTCAGGATCTACCTACGAGCAGTACTTC
CDR3: CASSQGWSGSTYEQYF

V: TRBV18
D: .
size: many
J: TRBJ2-5
DNA: TGTGCCAGCTCACCACCGACACGTGCTGGGTTCGAGACCCAGTACTTC
CDR3: CASSPPTRAGFETQYF

V: TRBV11-2
D: .
size: few
J: TRBJ1-2
DNA: TGTGCCAGCAGAGCCCCCCGGCAGGGCTATGGCTACACCTTC
CDR3: CASRAPRQGYGYTF

V: TRBV29-1
D: .
size: .
J: TRBJ2-1
DNA: TGCAGCGTTTGGGGTGGGGAGGCGTTCTTC
CDR3: CSVWGGEAFF

V: TRBV4-3
D: .
size: .
J: TRBJ2-3
DNA: TGCGCCAGCAGCTCGAGACCTACAGATACGCAGTATTTT
CDR3: CASSSRPTDTQYF

V: TRBV11-2
D: .
size: many
J: TRBJ1-6
DNA: TGTGCCGCTGACATGAGCTCCTATAATTCACCCCTCCACTTT
CDR3: CAADMSSYNSPLHF

V: TRBV7-2
D: .
size: few
J: TRBJ2-2
DNA: TGTGCCACGGCACTAGTGGGAATCACCACCGGGGAGCTGTTTTTT
CDR3: CATALVGITTGELFF

V: TRBV7-2
D: TRBD1
size: many
J: TRBJ1-1
DNA: TGTGCCAGCAGCCCGAGGACAGGATGGACTGAAGCTTTCTTT
CDR3: CASSPRTGWTEAFF